Only a few counts were recorded for the clone carrying this T cell receptor (beta chain). This table comes from immunoSEQ multiplex PCR, and its TCRdb copy is limited to in-frame clones, with some not included. Counted here are around 80,000 clones, over 75% occurring once; the ten biggest clones make up roughly 12%. This entry is derived from a study of blood T cell repertoires in COVID-19. The CDR3 is made up of 13 amino acids. J lost 8 bases, V lost 5 bases, and 6 bases had no gene match. Germline values: CDR1 SNHLY, CDR2 FYNNEI. The receptor's source is a man older than 75 with acute or convalescent COVID-19. Source material: peripheral blood. The chain couples TRBV2 to TRBJ1-2, with 9 bases matching TRBD1. CDR3 residues: CASSPGQGLGYTF. In DNA form, the CDR3 reads TGTGCCAGCAGTCCCGGACAGGGGTTAGGCTACACCTTC.